This T cell receptor beta chain was sequenced for a study of metastatic and nonmetastatic thyroid tumors. On the study more broadly: Repertoire comparisons spanned blood and tumor or nodule tissue from malignant and benign thyroid patients. General observations from the study: When malignant thyroid tumors were compared with benign nodules, TCR beta diversity was reportedly significantly higher in the malignant tumors. This held in both blood and tumor samples.

This CDR3 is 16 amino acids long. The germline V gene has CDR1 KGHSH and CDR2 LQKENI. V dropped 5 bases and J dropped 1; count of bases not matched to a gene: 8. No treatment of any kind had been given to any patient before thyroid surgery. This clone was counted ten times or more. The antigen is not known. Distinct nucleotide sequences in the sample also encode this CDR3. Authors' methods: Construction of a distant-metastasis classifier for papillary thyroid cancer relied on CDR3 differences across clinicopathological groups. Via MiXCR, TCRdb re-called the PCR reads. The V and J calls and clone size are TCRdb's, not the authors'. The table records approximately 40,000 clones, less than 25% of them present only once.

This TCR came from a female donor with papillary thyroid cancer or a benign thyroid nodule (not recorded which). Some clones in this sample may be carry-over from other donors' samples. The chain carries TRBV18 and TRBJ1-1; 9 bases are shared with TRBD1. Input material: blood. The CDR3 loop is CASSTRTGARNTEAFF. The CDR3 DNA reads as TGTGCCAGCTCAACAAGGACAGGGGCAAGGAACACTGAAGCTTTCTTT.